The present entry profiles one T cell receptor beta chain with its context. The antigen is not known. Oncomine TCR Beta short-read sequencing was applied to DNA from cultured CD4+ T cells. TCRdb fed the PCR reads into MiXCR, producing one record per CDR3 protein. Counted here are fewer than 20,000 distinct CDR3 sequences, about 40% occurring once; the ten biggest clones make up about 4%. Treatment here: approximately 10-day PBMC culture with coronavirus spike peptide pools or control peptides (ViraFEST assay). Under the ViraFEST approach, antigen-specific T cells were expanded with peptide pools and TCRs subsequently sequenced. This sample stems from a study of vaccination and CD4 T cells after COVID-19. At the level of the study: Six males and four females, two of them Hispanic, were enrolled as convalescents. Whole-study results and caveats: Convalescent patients showed a median around 90% of reactive clones that were seen only post-vaccination. In convalescent patients, 304 of 307 vaccine-specific clones were spike mono-reactive.

The germline V and J ends were trimmed by 8 bases and 0 bases, with 14 bases remaining between them. Germline V gene data show CDR1 as ENHRY and CDR2 as SYGVKD. The CDR3 runs to 15 residues. Specimen: CD4+ T cells from blood, cultured in vitro. The V and J genes are TRBV10-3 and TRBJ1-5; no clear D gene. The sequence derives from a human donor who had recovered from COVID-19. CDR3 loop: CAILRPGTSNQPQHF. The CDR3 DNA follows: TGTGCCATCCTCAGGCCGGGCACTAGCAATCAGCCCCAGCATTTT.